One sample yielded the 28 T cell receptor beta chains listed below, sequenced in a study of blood T cell repertoires in COVID-19. Sequencing used immunoSEQ multiplex PCR; TCRdb keeps in-frame clones, though not all of them. The table lists 160,000 or so clones, over 75% of them singletons. The specimen was peripheral blood. Source of these receptors: a man aged 65-85 years with active or convalescent COVID-19.

This clone has only a few counts. The chain couples TRBV6-2 or TRBV6-3 to TRBJ2-5; 8 bases align to TRBD1. Germline assignment: CDR1 MNHEY and CDR2 SVGEGT. This CDR3 region has 17 residues. The J segment lost 4 bases and the V segment lost 2 bases, leaving 12 bases of the junction unmatched. In DNA form, the CDR3 reads TGTGCCAGCAGTTACGGATATATTTTCAGGGGGCGAGAGACCCAGTACTTC. Encoded protein: CASSYGYIFRGRETQYF.

The CDR3 region is CASRGDTYEQYF. The CDR3 coding sequence is TGTGCCAGCAGGGGGGACACCTACGAGCAGTACTTC. The rearrangement uses TRBV6-5 and TRBJ2-7, with D perhaps TRBD1 (6 bases). CDR3 length: 12 residues. CDR1 and CDR2 (germline): MNHEY, SVGAGI. The germline V and J ends were trimmed by 6 bases and 2 bases, with 8 bases remaining between them.

The chain recombines TRBV12-2 with TRBJ1-5; the table assigns TRBD1, which was not confirmed against the DNA. TRBV12-2 corresponds to a pseudogene. The CDR3 has 20 amino acids. The CDR3 here is CASRLGIGPPDQDRGQPQHF. Here the CDR3 DNA reads TGTGCAAGTCGCTTAGGGATTGGACCCCCGGACCAGGACAGGGGTCAGCCCCAGCATTTT.

The J gene is TRBJ2-3, the V gene TRBV7-8; 9 bases agree with TRBD2. CDR3 size: 17 residues. Trimming at V came to 7 bases and at J to 2 bases, leaving 13 bases not matched to a gene. Looked up from germline, CDR1 is SGHVS and CDR2 is FQNEAQ. The CDR3 nucleotides are TGTGCCAGCAAGTCGAGGGATAGCGGGGGATTCACAGATACGCAGTATTTT. This translates into CASKSRDSGGFTDTQYF.

The chain combines TRBV4-1 with TRBJ2-5, with 10 bases lining up with TRBD2. This CDR3 is built from 16 residues. V was clipped by 0 bases and J by 2 bases; unmatched bases: 3. Germline CDR1 is MGHRA and CDR2 is YSYEKL. DNA of the CDR3: TGCGCCAGCAGCCAAGATGCGACTAGCGGGCAAGAGACCCAGTACTTC. Protein product: CASSQDATSGQETQYF.

In its sample, this clone was seen a few times. This same CDR3 is encoded by further DNA sequences in the sample. V usage is TRBV5-1 and J usage is TRBJ2-2; D gene ambiguous. V was clipped by 1 base and J by 5 bases, with 6 bases between them. Germline CDR1 and CDR2: SGHRS and YFSETQ. The CDR3 contains 13 residues. CDR3 coding DNA: TGCGCCAGCAGCTTGTTAGATACCGGGGAGCTGTTTTTT. Protein sequence: CASSLLDTGELFF.

V gene TRBV4-2 combines with J gene TRBJ1-2; D unclear. This CDR3 has 14 residues. The V end lost 1 base, the J end lost 8 bases, and 14 bases lay between the germline ends. Germline loops: CDR1 LGHNA, CDR2 YNFKEQ. CDR3 region: CASSQVSAGEGYTF. CDR3 coding DNA: TGTGCCAGCAGCCAAGTATCCGCCGGGGAAGGCTACACCTTC.

V is TRBV7-2 and J is TRBJ1-5; D is perhaps TRBD1 (5 bases). V gave up 6 bases and J gave up 5 bases, with 17 bases separating them. This CDR3 is built from 15 residues. Looked up from germline, CDR1 is SGHTA and CDR2 is FQGNSA. The CDR3 spells CASRPSTGKDQPQHF. Here the CDR3 DNA reads TGTGCCAGCAGGCCGAGCACAGGAAAGGATCAGCCCCAGCATTTT.

The chain links TRBV24-1 to TRBJ2-6, with D tentatively TRBD1 (6 bases). Per the germline V gene, CDR1 is KGHDR and CDR2 is SFDVKD. The CDR3 is made up of 17 amino acids. Trimming removed 8 bases at V and 2 bases at J, with 18 bases between. The CDR3 sequence is CATKEGRGLPGANVLTF. The CDR3 coding sequence is TGTGCCACCAAAGAGGGCAGGGGTTTGCCTGGGGCCAACGTCCTGACTTTC.

The genes are TRBV22-1 and TRBJ2-3; TRBD2, the table's D call, lacks a check against the DNA. TRBV22-1 is noted as a pseudogene. This CDR3 has 19 residues. CDR3 amino acids: CPGTTGRGLTAGPTDTQYF. For the CDR3, the DNA is TGTCCTGGGACCACCGGGCGGGGGTTGACAGCGGGACCCACAGATACGCAGTATTTT.

This rearrangement joins TRBV3-1 (or the pseudogene TRBV3-2) to TRBJ1-2; 8 bases map to TRBD1. Per germline, CDR1 LGHDT and CDR2 YNNKEL (reference sequence). This CDR3 is built from 14 residues. V trimming: 5 bases; J trimming: 6 bases; junction bases outside the gene matches: 8. CDR3: CASSAQGAADGYTF. Written as DNA, the CDR3 is TGTGCCAGCAGCGCCCAGGGGGCAGCGGATGGCTACACCTTC.

The chain joins TRBV6-5 to TRBJ2-7; the D gene is possibly TRBD2 (5 bases). This CDR3 has 13 residues. Trimming removed 6 bases from V and 2 bases from J, with 11 bases in between. Germline V CDR1 and CDR2: MNHEY, SVGAGI. The CDR3 region is CASRKEGTYEQYF. The CDR3 DNA is TGTGCCAGCAGGAAAGAGGGCACCTACGAGCAGTACTTC.

The rearrangement uses TRBV27 and TRBJ1-6; possibly TRBD1 for D (6 bases). Germline CDR1 reads MNHEY; CDR2 reads SMNVEV (reference sequence). The CDR3 is 16 amino acids. Between the trimmed V and J ends, which lost 2 bases and 8 bases, there was a span of 16 bases. The CDR3 reads CASSLGGARRDSPLHF. CDR3 in DNA: TGTGCCAGCAGTTTAGGGGGCGCGAGACGGGATTCACCCCTCCACTTT.

The chain recombines TRBV5-1 with TRBJ2-7, with D possibly being TRBD2 (5 bases). This CDR3 is 11 amino acids long. Germline CDR1 and CDR2: SGHRS and YFSETQ. V was clipped by 2 bases and J by 11 bases, with 11 bases between them. CDR3 sequence reads: CASSLGREKYF. The CDR3 region has the DNA TGCGCCAGCAGCTTAGGACGGGAAAAGTACTTC.

This clone appeared a few times. The V and J genes are TRBV5-8 and TRBJ2-2; D is possibly TRBD2 (6 bases). Trimming took 3 bases from V and 5 from J, leaving 14 bases between them. Looked up from germline, CDR1 is SGHTS and CDR2 is YDEGEE. The CDR3 is 15 amino acids. The CDR3 sequence is CASSWEMGRTGELFF. The CDR3 nucleotides are TGTGCCAGCAGCTGGGAGATGGGGAGGACCGGGGAGCTGTTTTTT.

V gene TRBV4-3 combines with J gene TRBJ2-7, with 8 bases lining up with TRBD2. V lost 3 bases to trimming and J lost 3 bases; unmatched junction nucleotides: 13. This CDR3 is built from 17 residues. CDR1 is LGHNA, CDR2 YSLEER, per germline. The DNA for the CDR3 is TGCGCCAGCAGCCACAAACTAACTAGCGGCACCGTCTACGAGCAGTACTTC. Its translation is CASSHKLTSGTVYEQYF.

The rearrangement links TRBV5-8 to TRBJ1-4; D gene ambiguous. CDR3 length equals 16 residues. V was clipped by 0 bases and J by 0 bases, with 9 bases between them. The germline CDR1 and CDR2 sequences are SGHTS and YDEGEE. In DNA, the CDR3 is TGTGCCAGCAGCTTGGCCGTCGGGTCAACTAATGAAAAACTGTTTTTT. Protein sequence: CASSLAVGSTNEKLFF.

This chain joins TRBV10-3 and TRBJ2-3; 10 positions match TRBD2. The germline CDR1 and CDR2 sequences are ENHRY and SYGVKD. The CDR3 is made up of 16 amino acids. Losses at the gene ends were 3 bases for V and 2 bases for J; bases not matched to a gene: 5. CDR3 amino acids: CAISDFTSGITDTQYF. The CDR3 DNA reads TGTGCCATCAGTGATTTTACTAGCGGGATCACAGATACGCAGTATTTT.

The chain has TRBV19 and TRBJ1-1; D possibly corresponds to TRBD1 (5 bases). Trimming took 7 bases from V and 4 from J, leaving 16 bases between them. CDR1 is LNHDA, CDR2 SQIVND, per germline (reference sequence). The CDR3 consists of 14 residues. DNA of the CDR3: TGTGCCAGTATGTTCTTTGCGGGGGGCACTGAAGCTTTCTTT. Protein: CASMFFAGGTEAFF. Full variable domain (rest looked up from reference TRBV19 and TRBJ1-1): DGGITQSPKYLFRKEGQNVTLSCEQNLNHDAMYWYRQDPGQGLRLIYYSQIVNDFQKGDIAEGYSVSREKKESFPLTVTSAQKNPTAFYLCASMFFAGGTEAFFGQGTRLTVV.

This chain uses TRBV29-1 with TRBJ1-3, with 7 bases that match TRBD1. The germline V gene encodes CDR1 SQVTM and CDR2 ANQGSEA. The V gene end was trimmed by 2 bases and the J gene end by 3 bases; junction bases not matched to a gene: 7. CDR3 size: 15 residues. This chain's CDR3 is CSVERGQGGGNTIYF. The DNA for the CDR3 is TGCAGCGTTGAAAGGGGGCAGGGAGGTGGAAACACCATATATTTT.

A word on this clone: Other DNA sequences in this sample translate to the same CDR3. This chain links TRBV9 with TRBJ1-6; 7 bases agree with TRBD1. CDR1 and CDR2 from the germline V gene are SGDLS and YYNGEE. This CDR3 spans 14 amino acids. Unmatched junction bases numbered 4, after V lost 3 bases and J lost 7 bases. CDR3 sequence: CASSAGQRNSPLHF. DNA for the CDR3: TGTGCCAGCAGCGCGGGACAGAGAAATTCACCCCTCCACTTT.

J is TRBJ1-6 and V is TRBV9; 7 nucleotides align to TRBD1. The V segment lost 4 bases and the J segment 0 bases; nucleotides outside the gene matches: 4. The CDR3 sequence is 16 residues long. The germline CDR1 and CDR2 sequences are SGDLS and YYNGEE. DNA of the CDR3: TGTGCCAGCAGCCCCCGGGACAGCTCCTATAATTCACCCCTCCACTTT. The encoded protein is CASSPRDSSYNSPLHF.

The DNA of the CDR3 is TGTGCCAGCAGTAGAGGTAGAGGTGATACGCAGTATTTT. Amino acids: CASSRGRGDTQYF. The rearrangement joins TRBV6-5 to TRBJ2-3; D gene unclear. The germline V gene encodes CDR1 MNHEY and CDR2 SVGAGI. The CDR3 contains 13 residues. Trimming stripped 5 bases from V and 6 bases from J, with 12 bases between.

J is TRBJ2-3 and V is TRBV5-1; 7 bases align to TRBD1. Looked up from germline, CDR1 is SGHRS and CDR2 is YFSETQ. The CDR3 sequence is 15 residues long. Unmatched junction bases numbered 7, after V lost 4 bases and J lost 2 bases. The CDR3 reads CASSQNRGLTDTQYF. In DNA form, the CDR3 reads TGCGCCAGCAGCCAGAATAGGGGGCTCACAGATACGCAGTATTTT.

V is TRBV6-2 or TRBV6-3 and J is TRBJ1-5; 8 bases fit TRBD1. J was trimmed by 3 bases and V by 7 bases; bases with no gene match: 8. CDR1 is MNHEY, CDR2 SVGEGT, per germline. The CDR3 is 15 amino acids. This CDR3 is CASNPDRADNQPQHF. The CDR3, as DNA: TGTGCCAGCAACCCGGACAGGGCGGACAATCAGCCCCAGCATTTT.

The chain employs TRBV7-2 and TRBJ2-5, with a weak D call TRBD1 (6 bases). Germline V CDR1 and CDR2: SGHTA, FQGNSA. V was trimmed by 7 bases and J by 1 base, leaving 13 bases between them. This CDR3 is built from 14 residues. The CDR3 nucleotides are TGTGCCAGCATCAGTGGGGGCAGCCAAGAGACCCAGTACTTC. Translating it yields CASISGGSQETQYF.

V and J are TRBV6-5 and TRBJ1-2; TRBD1 matches 8 bases. V dropped 6 bases and J dropped 8; count of bases not matched to a gene: 8. Per germline, CDR1 MNHEY and CDR2 SVGAGI. The CDR3 is 13 residues long. This chain's CDR3 is CASSTGGRWGYTF. In nucleotides, the CDR3 is TGTGCCAGCAGCACAGGGGGGAGGTGGGGCTACACCTTC.

The chain links TRBV12-3 or TRBV12-4 to TRBJ1-6; TRBD1 aligns across 7 bases. V lost 5 bases to trimming and J lost 6 bases; unmatched junction nucleotides: 1. CDR3 length: 13 residues. The CDR3 loop reads CASSRDSNSPLHF. The CDR3 bases are TGTGCCAGCAGTCGGGACAGTAATTCACCCCTCCACTTT.